The sequence of this TCR beta chain was determined in a study of cytomegalovirus exposure and HLA in healthy donors (dated by TCRdb to between 2016 and 2019). With respect to the entire study: In an earlier analysis of fewer than 750 of the donors, roughly 300 Gb of sequence data and some 100 million unique TCR beta sequences from 180 million or so T cells were reported. Approximately 310 gigabases of sequencing data and 70 million to 100 million unique TCR sequences were included in an early release covering over 600 HLA-typed donors. The genetic ancestry cluster associated with self-reported Caucasian donors included over 65% of the roughly 410 genotyped donors. The study aimed to test whether signatures of past pathogen exposure could be identified by cataloging public T cell receptors. Using immunosequencing, the study profiled T cell repertoires from around 670 subjects and related those repertoires to cytomegalovirus serostatus. Along with the 666-subject first cohort, a separate validation cohort of approximately 110 different subjects was used. The study combined high-throughput TCR immunosequencing, statistical association of individual TCRs with disease status, and machine learning to predict cytomegalovirus infection status. A later analysis re-examined previously published TCR beta repertoires from 600 to 700 donors and added high-resolution HLA genotyping to investigate patterns of TCR occurrence. Rather than using new phenotypic data, the later analysis identified candidate immune exposures from TCR beta sequences and from how often those sequences occurred across donors. An earlier analysis of approximately 640 of the donors applied high-throughput TCR beta sequencing to assess whether each TCR beta V gene segment acted as functional or pseudogenic. Donor age, sex, ethnicity and CMV serostatus were collected together with the repertoire data. Genome-wide SNP genotypes for about 65% of the roughly 670 donors were used in a later genetic analysis, which treated that subset as a discovery cohort. All discovery cohort repertoires had been generated using a single sequencing platform. HLA typing covered class I and class II loci at four-digit resolution. Typing coverage varied by locus: about 620-630 donors for A, B, C, DRB1 and DQB1; some 520 for DQA1; around 610 for DPA1; 400 to 480 for DPB1. About five DR-DQ haplotypes were handled as single units for association and clustering because linkage in the cohort was strong. Among about 400 genotyped donors of the cohort, an average of around 250,000 unique TCR beta nucleotide sequences was sequenced per donor, of which about 20% were non-productive. General findings and caveats noted by the study authors: This cohort had only TCR beta chains sequenced, and the lack of alpha or paired-chain data limited which features could be detected. While some public TCRs were present in many individuals, most TCR sequences turned up only very rarely across donors. A further reported finding was that TCR beta sequences accurately predicted the HLA-A and HLA-B alleles for most subjects in the first cohort. Correlated functional status among segregating V segments might be attributable to linkage disequilibrium, but an unknown experimental factor could not be ruled out. According to a later analysis, parvovirus B19, influenza, CMV and Epstein-Barr virus appeared linked to several top co-occurrence clusters. In a later analysis, most CMV-associated TCR beta chains were found to appear HLA-restricted, with HLA associations seemingly driven largely by CMV exposure. According to the authors, the approach could potentially be generalized to other disease states and immunological phenotypes. In a later analysis, TCR association rates were found to vary across HLA loci, with the most associated TCRs seen for DRB1 alleles and the fewest for HLA-C alleles. In a later analysis, HLA-associated TCR beta chains showed more clonal expansion and lower generation probabilities than non-associated chains that were equally common. Cytomegalovirus status was reported to be diagnosed by the classifier with high specificity and sensitivity in both the original and validation cohorts. An association between a missense DCLRE1C variant and V-gene and J-gene trimming of TCR beta chains was found in a later genetic analysis and replicated in an independent cohort. At a false discovery rate of 0.05, a later analysis linked 16,951 TCR beta sequences to specific HLA alleles. A total of fewer than 200 TCR beta chains were listed by the study as associated with cytomegalovirus. CMV serostatus was the only immune exposure information available for the cohort. Sequencing depth was assumed to be roughly uniform across donors in the presence/absence analyses, though that assumption may not hold. The sequencing pipeline was judged likely to have produced a cluster of highly shared sequence variants as a technical artifact. HLA typing was unavailable for some donors at each locus, so association tests used only the typed subset. Seventeen rarely observed V segments, including chromosome 9 orphons, were excluded from the earlier analysis of approximately 500 of the donors because counts were too low. Because the 87-base-pair reads could not distinguish some IMGT-functional V segments, including TRBV6-2 and TRBV6-3, those segments were excluded. A few of the identified cytomegalovirus-associated TCR beta chains were confirmed in vitro to be specific for cytomegalovirus antigens. Strong co-occurrence of HLA alleles, especially DR and DQ, made assigning TCR associations to individual alleles difficult. An earlier analysis of roughly 570 of the donors showed that most TCR beta V segments appeared in productive rearrangements either about 87% or about 30% of the time, which broadly matched IMGT annotations. Compared with the roughly 670-donor mean, donors in an Asian-associated ancestry cluster had fewer N-insertions in productive TCRs, according to a later genetic analysis.

The cohort consisted of 600 or so healthy bone marrow donors. At the time of sampling, all cohort members were nominally healthy, though unrecorded immune exposures were likely present. The donor tested CMV seropositive and was one of the 289 seropositive cohort members. A peripheral blood sample was collected from each donor, and TCR beta sequencing was performed on peripheral blood mononuclear cells. Genomic DNA extraction from the blood cell samples was performed with the Qiagen DNeasy Blood Extraction Kit. This clone was detected only a few times. Its binding antigen is unknown. Per-base qualities were not stored, and no clone one base away is much larger. V was cut back by 2 bases and J by 6 bases, leaving a gap of 5 bases between them. From the cysteine up to the phenylalanine, the CDR3 has a length of 12 residues. Only the CDR3 portion is preserved as DNA: 36 bases, with reading frame beginning at the first base. CDR1 and CDR2 were assigned from the germline V gene as WSHSY and SAAADI.

The protocol used for the library was the immunoSEQ multiplex PCR assay. A mixture of 60 forward primers for TCR Vbeta segments and 13 reverse primers for TCR Jbeta segments was used in the multiplex PCR. Amplification of the CDR3 region of rearranged TCR beta genes was performed with a multiplex PCR assay on genomic DNA. The amplified TCR beta libraries were sequenced on the Illumina HiSeq System as 87-base-pair reads. Concerning the study's data processing: In a later analysis, approximately 74 million unique TCR beta chains were counted across the roughly 700 repertoires, and roughly 9.9 million of these chains were shared by at least two donors. Raw reads were error-corrected and collapsed into unique sequences with a nearest-neighbor algorithm that merged closely related sequences to remove PCR and sequencing errors. Alignment of CDR3 sequences to IMGT reference sequences was used to assign V, D and J gene segments. For a sequence to be retained, at least a six-nucleotide match to both a V gene segment and a J gene segment was required. Rearrangements were called productive when the CDR3 lacked stop codons and stayed in frame with V and J; all others were non-productive. CDR3 was defined according to IMGT convention as the region running from the second conserved V-encoded cysteine to the conserved J-encoded phenylalanine. The earlier analysis of about 590 of the donors excluded sequences that lacked an unambiguous match to a single V gene segment. An earlier analysis of roughly 590 of the donors called V segments functional above 56.7% productive rearrangements and segregating when the between-donor standard deviation exceeded 5%. A statistical classification framework was built for diagnosing cytomegalovirus status from the catalog of TCR beta chain sequences. In a later analysis, TCR nucleotide sequences were compared against IMGT/GENE-DB human TR gene sequences so that V and J genes could be assigned. A later analysis assigned CDR3 sequences and most-parsimonious VDJ recombination scenarios with the TCRdist pipeline. In a later analysis, each TCR beta chain was defined by its CDR3 amino acid sequence together with its V-gene family, and reads without a unique V-gene family were excluded. A later analysis removed 592 highly shared, low-generation-probability nucleotide sequences to deal with suspected cross-contamination and a sequencing artifact. In a later analysis, a clonal expansion index for each public chain was calculated from normalized within-repertoire ranks of inferred template counts. Generation probabilities in a later analysis came from a VDJ recombination model fitted to out-of-frame rearrangements, and those results were checked against IGoR. In a later analysis, TCR-TCR, TCR-HLA and TCR-CMV co-occurrence was scored with hypergeometric tests, and a repertoire-size bias correction was applied to TCR pairs. A later analysis estimated false discovery rates by permuting HLA or CMV assignments 20 times. In a later analysis, co-occurring TCRs were grouped using DBSCAN, and TCRdist sequence similarity was added for clustering within HLA-allele-positive subsets. Co-occurrence clustering excluded repertoires with fewer than 30,000 or more than 120,000 public chains, plus five with anomalous nucleotide sharing. TCRdb mirrors the immuneACCESS table, restricted to in-frame sequences. Some clones are absent from its copies; in checked studies, under half trace to an unresolved V gene, and the reason for the others is unknown. That table supplies the V and J calls and clone size; D and trimming were determined from the DNA. In this sample the table shows a few hundred thousand clones, about 81% of which occur a single time. In total, the top ten clones hold less than 8.5% of the sample.

In this chain, TRBV10-2 is recombined with TRBJ2-4; the D gene is possibly TRBD2, with 5 bases matching. This TCR was recovered from a woman aged 55-70 years in good health and CMV-seropositive. The source material was PBMCs. The sequenced DNA: TGCGCCAGCAGTGAGCGGGGAAACATTCAGTACTTC. Its translation is CASSERGNIQYF.